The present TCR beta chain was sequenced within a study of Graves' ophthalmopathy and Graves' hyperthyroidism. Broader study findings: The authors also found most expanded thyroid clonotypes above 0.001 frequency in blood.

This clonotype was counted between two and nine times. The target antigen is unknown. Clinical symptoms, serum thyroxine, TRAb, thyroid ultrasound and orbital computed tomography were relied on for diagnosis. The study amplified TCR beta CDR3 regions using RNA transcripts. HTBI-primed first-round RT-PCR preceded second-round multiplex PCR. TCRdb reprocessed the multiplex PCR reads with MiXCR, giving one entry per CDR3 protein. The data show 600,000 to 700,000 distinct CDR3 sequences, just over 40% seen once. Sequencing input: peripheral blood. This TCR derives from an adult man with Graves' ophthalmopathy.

CDR3 coding DNA: TGTGCCAGCAGTTTATTTGGGACAAGCAATCAGCCCCAGCATTTT. Translating gives CASSLFGTSNQPQHF. The chain employs TRBV27 and TRBJ1-5, with TRBD1 as a possible D gene (6 bases). Trimming left V 1 base short and J 1 base short, with 8 bases between. CDR1 is MNHEY and CDR2 is SMNVEV in the germline V gene (reference sequence). This CDR3 comprises 15 residues.